This T cell receptor beta chain was documented in a study of cytomegalovirus exposure and HLA in healthy donors. The PCR contained 60 Vbeta and 13 Jbeta primers. The method was immunoSEQ multiplex PCR; TCRdb's version includes in-frame clones alone and lacks a portion of them. There are approximately 150,000 clones in the sample; 76% occur only once, and 3% to 4% lies in the top ten. Germline V gene sequence: CDR1 MDHEN, CDR2 SYDVKM. CDR3 length: 13 amino acids. Deletions cut 3 bases from V and 6 bases from J, with 9 bases between. J is TRBJ2-1 and V is TRBV28; TRBD1 is a possible D gene (6 bases). The receptor comes from a male donor in good health and CMV-seronegative. The sample was PBMCs. The CDR3 sequence: CASSLKGGNEQFF. The CDR3 nucleotides read TGTGCCAGCAGTTTGAAAGGGGGCAATGAGCAGTTCTTC.